These 20 T cell receptor beta chains share one sample of origin, sequenced in a study of human T cells and chemical hapten exposure. MiXCR, run by TCRdb on the RACE reads, gives a single entry per CDR3 protein. Of tens of thousands of distinct CDR3 sequences in the sample, 10% were seen once. Stated time point: patch test 1, 2 weeks after DPC sensitization. Treatment indicated: therapeutic diphenylcyclopropenone sensitization with weekly scalp DPC. Sequencing was performed on whole blood, taken in connection with sensitization to the hapten diphenylcyclopropenone (DPC). These receptors all come from a woman in her fifties or sixties with alopecia areata. Some clones in this sample may be carry-over from other donors' samples.

This clonotype was detected a few times. The CDR3 sequence: CAWASGSSNEQFF. For the CDR3, the DNA is TGTGCCTGGGCTAGCGGGAGTTCGAATGAGCAGTTCTTC. The chain links TRBV30 to TRBJ2-1; 10 bases fit TRBD2. Germline V gives CDR1 GTSNPN, CDR2 SVGIG (reference sequence). The ends lost 5 bases at V and 7 bases at J; junction bases unmatched: 5. The CDR3 is 13 residues long.

This clonotype was recorded at least ten times. The V gene is TRBV11-2, the J gene TRBJ2-7; TRBD2 matches at 7 bases. With V trimmed by 1 base and J by 6 bases, 9 bases remained unmatched. Germline V CDR1 and CDR2: SGHAT, FQNNGV. There are 15 residues in the CDR3. CDR3 coding DNA: TGTGCCAGCAGCTTAGTACCGGGACTACCAAGCGAGCAGTACTTC. Protein: CASSLVPGLPSEQYF.

This clonotype has more than one count but fewer than ten. The chain recombines TRBV5-1 with TRBJ1-4; D gene ambiguous. Per germline, CDR1 SGHRS and CDR2 YFSETQ. The V and J ends lost 1 base and 4 bases respectively, with 8 bases between them. This CDR3 contains 14 residues. The CDR3 spells CASSLSRSNEKLFF. The CDR3 DNA reads TGCGCCAGCAGCTTGAGCAGGAGTAATGAAAAACTGTTTTTT.

This clonotype has just a few counts. Here the CDR3 DNA reads TGTGCCAGCAGCTCCGCCAGGACAGGGGACGAGCAGTACTTC. As protein: CASSSARTGDEQYF. The genes are TRBV7-6 and TRBJ2-7; 9 bases agree with TRBD1. This CDR3 comprises 14 residues. Germline V gene lookup returns CDR1 SGHVS and CDR2 FNYEAQ. V was clipped by 4 bases and J by 5 bases; unmatched bases: 6. The full variable domain, its missing parts supplied by reference TRBV7-6 and TRBJ2-7, is GAGVSQSPRYKVTKRGQDVALRCDPISGHVSLYWYRQALGQGPEFLTYFNYEAQQDKSGLPNDRFSAERPEGSISTLTIQRTEQRDSAMYRCASSSARTGDEQYFGPGTRLTVT.

For the CDR3, the DNA is TGTGCCAGCAGCTTAGCGAACTCGGAGGGACTGGTCGACAATGAGCAGTTCTTC. It encodes CASSLANSEGLVDNEQFF. This chain joins TRBV7-9 and TRBJ2-1, with a possible D match to TRBD2 (6 bases). CDR3 length: 18 residues. V was pared by 0 bases and J by 5 bases, with 20 bases between. From germline, CDR1 is SEHNR and CDR2 FQNEAQ (reference sequence).

The chain is built from TRBV20-1 and TRBJ1-6; 8 bases map to TRBD1. The V and J ends lost 5 bases and 7 bases, in that order; junction bases with no gene match: 7. Germline V gives CDR1 DFQATT, CDR2 SNEGSKA (reference sequence). The CDR3 has 14 amino acids. CDR3 coding DNA: TGCAGTGCTCCTGACAGGGGAATGAATTCACCCCTCCACTTT. Its protein is CSAPDRGMNSPLHF.

This CDR3 reads CTSPEREGSGELFF. The CDR3 bases are TGCACCAGCCCGGAGCGGGAGGGCAGCGGGGAGCTGTTTTTT. The chain links TRBV1 to TRBJ2-2; TRBD2, as called in the table, went unchecked against the DNA. TRBV1 is an annotated pseudogene. There are 14 residues in the CDR3.

This clonotype was counted at least ten times. The chain recombines TRBV7-2 with TRBJ1-6; no firm D call. Looked up from germline, CDR1 is SGHTA and CDR2 is FQGNSA. V lost 2 bases to trimming and J lost 14 bases, with 10 bases between them. This CDR3 is 12 amino acids long. In DNA, the CDR3 is TGTGCCAGCAGCTTATCCACCCTGACCCTCCACTTT. Translated: CASSLSTLTLHF.

This clonotype was seen ten or more times. V usage is TRBV6-6 and J usage is TRBJ1-5, with D possibly matching TRBD1 (6 bases). The CDR3 extends over 14 amino acids. Germline V gives CDR1 MNHNY, CDR2 SVGAGI (reference sequence). The ends were cut back, 4 bases at V and 4 bases at J, with 11 bases in the middle. The CDR3 coding sequence is TGTGCCAGCAGTTGGGGCCAGGGGAATCAGCCCCAGCATTTT. Amino acid sequence: CASSWGQGNQPQHF.

On this clonotype: This clone may be a read error of a much larger clone one base away. The chain combines TRBV3-1 with TRBJ2-1; TRBD2 agrees at 11 bases. Per the germline V gene, CDR1 is LGHDT and CDR2 is YNNKEL (reference sequence). The CDR3 runs 14 residues. CDR3 region: CASSLELPTSGMVF. For the CDR3, the DNA is TGTGCCAGCAGCCTAGAACTACCGACTAGCGGGATGGTCTTC.

This sequence joins TRBV19 and TRBJ2-1; 11 bases fit TRBD1. The trim removed 7 bases at V and 5 bases at J, leaving 7 bases unmatched. Per the germline V gene, CDR1 is LNHDA and CDR2 is SQIVND (reference sequence). This CDR3 is built from 15 residues. CDR3 bases: TGTGCCAGTACTACGGACAGGGGGCCCCACAATGAGCAGTTCTTC. It translates to CASTTDRGPHNEQFF.

This clonotype was detected ten times or more. This CDR3 reads CASSLAGGPSGANVLTF. In DNA, the CDR3 is TGTGCCAGCAGCTTGGCCGGCGGCCCATCTGGGGCCAACGTCCTGACTTTC. The chain joins TRBV7-8 to TRBJ2-6; D is unclear. Germline V CDR1 and CDR2: SGHVS, FQNEAQ. V was trimmed by 3 bases and J by 1 base, leaving 13 bases between them. The CDR3 length is 17 residues.

This clonotype has only a few counts. The rearrangement uses TRBV6-5 and TRBJ2-7, with D possibly matching TRBD2 (5 bases). Germline V lookup: CDR1 MNHEY, CDR2 SVGAGI. Trimming took off 2 bases at V and 4 bases at J, with 18 bases between the two ends. This CDR3 is 16 amino acids long. The CDR3 sequence is CASSYPGRGKRYEQYF. DNA for the CDR3: TGTGCCAGCAGTTACCCGGGCCGAGGAAAGCGGTACGAGCAGTACTTC.

This clonotype was counted between two and nine times. The chain joins TRBV9 to TRBJ2-6; no clear D gene. CDR1 and CDR2 (germline): SGDLS, YYNGEE. The length of the CDR3 is 15 residues. V gave up 3 bases and J gave up 0 bases, with 7 bases separating them. The CDR3 coding sequence is TGTGCCAGCAGCGCCCATACCTCTGGGGCCAACGTCCTGACTTTC. Translation gives CASSAHTSGANVLTF.

This clonotype was seen at least ten times. V gene TRBV20-1 combines with J gene TRBJ2-7; D remains ambiguous. Per germline, CDR1 DFQATT and CDR2 SNEGSKA (reference sequence). Trimming took 6 bases from V and 4 from J, leaving 19 bases between them. The CDR3 sequence is 14 residues long. The CDR3 sequence is CSATPGSYSYEQYF. For the CDR3, the DNA is TGCAGTGCCACCCCGGGCAGCTACTCATACGAGCAGTACTTC.

This clonotype was seen just once. A read error may produce the germline difference seen at one junction end. This chain uses TRBV7-7 with TRBJ2-1; D not certain. The CDR3 is made up of 14 amino acids. The germline gives CDR1 SSHAT, CDR2 FNYEAQ (reference sequence). CDR3 in DNA: TGTGCTAGCAGCTTAGGTTCCCCGAGCAATGAGCAGTTCTTC. Translated, it gives CASSLGSPSNEQFF.

In this sample, this clonotype turned up a few times. This rearrangement joins TRBV9 to TRBJ2-3; 8 positions match TRBD2. CDR3 length equals 15 residues. Germline trimming cut 7 bases from V and 1 base from J; bases unmatched to any gene: 8. Germline assignment: CDR1 SGDLS and CDR2 YYNGEE. The DNA for the CDR3 is TGTGCCAGCGGGGTTACTAGCGGACGCACAGATACGCAGTATTTT. It yields the protein CASGVTSGRTDTQYF.

On this clonotype: The junction departs from the called germline gene at one end, perhaps through a read error. The chain combines TRBV7-2 with TRBJ2-5, with 11 bases aligning to TRBD2. The CDR3 extends over 17 amino acids. The germline gives CDR1 SGHTA, CDR2 FQGNSA. The CDR3 protein is CASSLAGSGRAGETQYF. Here the CDR3 DNA reads TGTGCCAGCAGCCTAGCTGGTAGCGGGAGGGCCGGAGAGACCCAGTACTTC.

This clonotype was seen a few times. The genes are TRBV3-1 and TRBJ2-7; no clear D. The CDR3 runs 11 residues. Germline assignment: CDR1 LGHDT and CDR2 YNNKEL (reference sequence). V lost 1 base and J 4 bases, leaving 2 bases between the germline ends. CDR3 region: CASSQVYEQYF. CDR3 in DNA: TGTGCCAGCAGCCAAGTTTACGAGCAGTACTTC.

This clonotype was found a few times. This chain uses TRBV6-6 with TRBJ2-5; D call uncertain. Germline CDR1 is MNHNY and CDR2 is SVGAGI (reference sequence). The length of the CDR3 is 13 residues. V lost 6 bases and J lost 1, with 9 bases in between. This CDR3 is CASREIGQETQYF. The CDR3 DNA reads as TGTGCCAGCAGGGAGATCGGCCAAGAGACCCAGTACTTC.